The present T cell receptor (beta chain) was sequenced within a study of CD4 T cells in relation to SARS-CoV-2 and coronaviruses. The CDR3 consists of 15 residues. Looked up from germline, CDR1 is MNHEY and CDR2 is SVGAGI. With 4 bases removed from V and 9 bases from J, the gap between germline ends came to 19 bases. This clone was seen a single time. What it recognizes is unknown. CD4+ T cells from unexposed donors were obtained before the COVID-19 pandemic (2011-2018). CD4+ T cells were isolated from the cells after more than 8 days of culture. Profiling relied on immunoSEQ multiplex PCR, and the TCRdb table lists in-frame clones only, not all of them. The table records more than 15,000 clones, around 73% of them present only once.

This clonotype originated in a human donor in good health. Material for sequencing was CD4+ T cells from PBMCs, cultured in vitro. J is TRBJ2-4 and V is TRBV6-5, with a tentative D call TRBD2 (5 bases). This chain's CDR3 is CASSSRTRSKGIQYF. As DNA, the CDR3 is TGTGCCAGCAGTTCGAGGACTCGGTCTAAGGGCATTCAGTACTTC.